This T cell receptor (beta chain) originates from a study of shared clonotypes between healthy human individuals. This CDR3 region has 11 residues. The germline V gene encodes CDR1 LNHNV and CDR2 YYDKDF (reference sequence). The germline V and J ends were trimmed by 5 bases and 9 bases, with 10 bases remaining between them. In the source study's methods: As immunoSEQ supplied junction-only sequences (without quality scores), filtering differed. Data came from immunoSEQ multiplex PCR; TCRdb stores just in-frame clones and leaves some out. D and trimming were read from the DNA, whereas the V and J calls and clone size are those reported in that table. The sample consists of 2 million to 2.5 million clones, 90% to 97% of them appearing once.

Sequencing was performed on naive CD4+ T cells sorted from blood. The sample's subset: CD45RA+ positively selected. The TCR comes from a man aged 18 to 29 in good health. The chain recombines TRBV15 with TRBJ1-1; unclear D gene. The DNA of the CDR3 is TGTGCCACCAGCCGGGAAAACCAAGCTTTCTTT. Amino acids: CATSRENQAFF.